The rows below give T cell receptor beta chains drawn from one sample of a study of cytotoxic CD8 clonotypes in ibrutinib-treated CLL. The table came from immunoSEQ multiplex PCR; TCRdb's copy has only in-frame clones and leaves some out. The table lists 250,000 to 350,000 clones, 65% to 85% of them singletons. The source was PBMCs, collected at disease progression, from a patient treated with ibrutinib. The receptors stem from a human donor with chronic lymphocytic leukemia. Both conserved end residues are part of each CDR3. A D gene is named only where the DNA matches it firmly. Some rows have no size entry. The others give once, few or many, or a class for an expanded clone.

size,V,D,J,DNA,CDR3
few,TRBV25-1,NA,TRBJ1-4,TGTGCCAGCAGTGAAGTTGGTCGGGCAGGGCCACATCTCTTCTTT,CASSEVGRAGPHLFF
NA,TRBV9,TRBD2,TRBJ2-7,TGTGCCAGCAGCGCGTACCCCGGGACTAGCGGATCCTACGAGCAGTACTTC,CASSAYPGTSGSYEQYF
NA,TRBV15,NA,TRBJ2-2,TGTGCCACCAGCAGAGCGGGCAGGGCCAGCACCGGGGAGCTGTTTTTT,CATSRAGRASTGELFF
few,TRBV5-1,NA,TRBJ2-1,TGCGCCAGCAGCTTAGACTATAGCCCTTACAATGAGCAGTTCTTC,CASSLDYSPYNEQFF
NA,TRBV7-6,TRBD1,TRBJ2-2,TGTGCCAGCAGCTTAGCGTCAACAGGGGGTGGCACCGGGGAGCTGTTTTTT,CASSLASTGGGTGELFF
NA,TRBV6-4,TRBD1,TRBJ2-1,TGTGCCACTCCCTCGACAGGGTCATCCTACAATGAGCAGTTCTTC,CATPSTGSSYNEQFF
NA,TRBV2,NA,TRBJ2-5,TGTGCCAGCAGTGAAGGGGGCTTACAGACCCAGTACTTC,CASSEGGLQTQYF
NA,TRBV16,NA,TRBJ2-7,TGTGCCAGCAGCCATGGGATCTACGAGCAGTACTTC,CASSHGIYEQYF
NA,TRBV29-1,TRBD1,TRBJ2-3,TGCAGCGTTGTAAATCCCGGGACAGCTATCTCGGGGACGCAGTATTTT,CSVVNPGTAISGTQYF
NA,TRBV6-6,NA,TRBJ2-1,TGTGCCAGCAGTGACAGGTTCAGAGTATACAATGAGCAGTTCTTC,CASSDRFRVYNEQFF
NA,TRBV9,TRBD1,TRBJ1-2,TGTGCCAGCGGACCCCCGGGACAGAACTATGGCTACACCTTC,CASGPPGQNYGYTF
once,TRBV5-6,NA,TRBJ2-5,TGTGCCAGCAGCTTTGTCGAGGCCCAAGAGACCCAGTACTTC,CASSFVEAQETQYF
NA,TRBV7-9,NA,TRBJ2-2,TGTGCCAGCAGCTTTTACGAGGTGGAGCTGTTTTTT,CASSFYEVELFF
NA,TRBV29-1,NA,TRBJ2-1,TGCAGCGTCGGGGGGCGAATGAACAATGAGCAGTTCTTC,CSVGGRMNNEQFF
NA,TRBV11-2,NA,TRBJ2-7,TGTGCCAGCAGCTTAGATCCAGGTTTATCCCACGAGCAGTACTTC,CASSLDPGLSHEQYF
NA,TRBV18,NA,TRBJ2-2,TGTGCCAGCTCACTTTGGGACGGGACCGGGGAGCTGTTTTTT,CASSLWDGTGELFF
NA,TRBV5-1,NA,TRBJ2-3,TGCGCCAGCAGCCTTAGCACAGATACGCAGTATTTT,CASSLSTDTQYF
NA,TRBV6-5,TRBD2,TRBJ2-1,TGTGCCAGCAGTTCGCGGGAGACTGGCTACAATGAGCAGTTCTTC,CASSSRETGYNEQFF
few,TRBV7-9,NA,TRBJ1-4,TGTGCCAGCAGCTTTGGCAGGGGAGACGGTGAAAAACTGTTTTTT,CASSFGRGDGEKLFF
few,TRBV2,NA,TRBJ1-3,TGTGCCAGCAGTGAAGCGGCCCCGGGACTTCTGGGACGATGGGACACCATATATTTT,CASSEAAPGLLGRWDTIYF
few,TRBV9,TRBD1,TRBJ1-1,TGTGCCAGCAGCGCCATACAGGGGAAGCACACTGAAGCTTTCTTT,CASSAIQGKHTEAFF
NA,TRBV29-1,NA,TRBJ1-1,TGCAGCGTTGAAACGGGAGGGTGGGCTTTCTTT,CSVETGGWAFF
once,TRBV29-1,TRBD1,TRBJ1-2,TGCAGCGTTCCTGACAGGGGGCATTATGGCTACACCTTC,CSVPDRGHYGYTF
NA,TRBV6-5,NA,TRBJ1-6,TGTGCCAGCAGCCGGGACATGCAAAATTCACCCCTCCACTTT,CASSRDMQNSPLHF
NA,TRBV27,NA,TRBJ2-7,TGTGCCAGCAGTGACTCCTTCGGGGCCTACGAGCAGTACTTC,CASSDSFGAYEQYF
NA,TRBV4-1,NA,TRBJ2-7,TGCGCCAGCAGCCTCAGAACTACGGACGAGCAGTACTTC,CASSLRTTDEQYF
NA,TRBV29-1,NA,TRBJ1-1,TGCAGCGTTGCAGCAAACACTGAAGCTTTCTTT,CSVAANTEAFF
NA,TRBV4-1,NA,TRBJ1-1,TGCGCCAGCAGCCAAAGGGGGGGGATGGACACCATGAACACTGAAGCTTTCTTT,CASSQRGGMDTMNTEAFF
NA,TRBV5-4,NA,TRBJ1-2,TGTGCCAGCAGCTCAATGGGGCAAAACTATGGCTACACCTTC,CASSSMGQNYGYTF
NA,TRBV29-1,NA,TRBJ2-7,TGCAGCGCCTTCATTAGCTCCTACGAGCAGTACTTC,CSAFISSYEQYF
once,TRBV21-1,NA,TRBJ1-2,TGTGCCAGCAGCAAAAGGGCCAGGGGAATGTATGGCTACACCTTC,CASSKRARGMYGYTF
once,TRBV18,NA,TRBJ1-5,TGTGCCAGCCCTCGTACGGGGGCCAGGATTAATCAGCCCCAGCATTTT,CASPRTGARINQPQHF
many,TRBV6-1,TRBD2,TRBJ2-3,TGTGCCAGCAGTGGGGCTAGCGGGGGCTCAGATACGCAGTATTTT,CASSGASGGSDTQYF
few,TRBV7-9,NA,TRBJ1-1,TGTGCCACCGGGGGAGGGAACACTGAAGCTTTCTTT,CATGGGNTEAFF
NA,TRBV7-3,NA,TRBJ2-3,TGTGCCAGCAGCGGGGGCGAGTATACGCAGTATTTT,CASSGGEYTQYF
NA,TRBV6-5,NA,TRBJ1-2,TGTGCCAGCAGTTACTCCGGGCTCTCCCCCTATGGCTACACCTTC,CASSYSGLSPYGYTF
NA,TRBV29-1,TRBD1,TRBJ1-2,TGCAGCCCAGGCAGGACAGGGGTTTTACGGGAGGGCTACACCTTC,CSPGRTGVLREGYTF
few,TRBV5-1,NA,TRBJ2-7,TGCGCCAGCAGTAGTGCAGCGGGTCTCTCCTACGAGCAGTACTTC,CASSSAAGLSYEQYF
NA,TRBV6-1,NA,TRBJ1-2,TGTGCCAGTGGCGCATCACATGGCTCGGGGTCTGGCTACACCTTC,CASGASHGSGSGYTF
NA,TRBV9,NA,TRBJ2-7,TGTGCCAGCAGCGTCACTCCTGATCCAGCCTACGAGCAGTACTTC,CASSVTPDPAYEQYF
NA,TRBV9,TRBD1,TRBJ2-1,TGTGCCAGCAGCGCCAGGACAGGGGGCGAGCAGTTCTTC,CASSARTGGEQFF
NA,TRBV2,NA,TRBJ2-6,TGTGCCAGCAGCGCCGGACAGAGCTCTGGGGCCAACGTCCTGACTTTC,CASSAGQSSGANVLTF
NA,TRBV5-8,TRBD1,TRBJ1-5,TGTGCCAGCAGCTTGGGGGACAGGGTTGGAAATCAGCCCCAGCATTTT,CASSLGDRVGNQPQHF
NA,TRBV28,TRBD1,TRBJ2-7,TGTGCCAGCCAGACCTATTCTAATCGAAGGGGGACAGCTTTCTCCTACGAGCAGTACTTC,CASQTYSNRRGTAFSYEQYF
NA,TRBV5-5,NA,TRBJ2-3,TGTGCCAGCAGCCAAACCACAGATACGCAGTATTTT,CASSQTTDTQYF
once,TRBV5-1,TRBD2,TRBJ2-5,TGCGCCAGCGGAAGCGGGGCTCGAGAGACCCAGTACTTC,CASGSGARETQYF
NA,TRBV7-6,NA,TRBJ2-1,TGTGCCAGCAGCTTGGTCGACACATACAATGAGCAGTTCTTC,CASSLVDTYNEQFF
NA,TRBV4-1,NA,TRBJ1-5,TGCGCCAGCAGCCAAGGTTCAGGGGTGGGTTGGCAGCCCCAGCATTTT,CASSQGSGVGWQPQHF
once,TRBV18,TRBD1,TRBJ2-3,TGTGCCAGCTCACAGCGGGACAGGGGGCGCGACACAGATACGCAGTATTTT,CASSQRDRGRDTDTQYF